This T cell receptor (beta chain) was observed in a study of healthy donors' naive CD4 and CD8 T cells. TCR libraries were built from 500 to 600 ng of total RNA by linear amplification. TCRdb used MiXCR to reprocess the reads, holding one entry per CDR3 protein. Of approximately 180,000 distinct CDR3 sequences in the sample, around 74% were seen once. CDR1 and CDR2 from the germline V gene are MNHEY and SMNVEV (reference sequence). CDR3 length: 11 residues. V was shortened by 9 bases and J by 4 bases, with 10 bases between the two germline ends. This TCR was recovered from a pool of human donors in good health; the sample pools cells from several healthy donors. The sequencing input was naive CD4+ and CD8+ T cells sorted from blood, pooled from several donors. This chain joins TRBV27 and TRBJ2-7; D possibly corresponds to TRBD1 (6 bases). CDR3 DNA: TGTGCCAGTAGGGACATATACGAGCAGTACTTC. It is translated as CASRDIYEQYF.